The next 30 T cell receptor beta chains were all read from a single sample in a study of graft-versus-host responses after intestinal transplantation. Profiled with immunoSEQ multiplex PCR; TCRdb holds only in-frame clones, not every one. Of more than 20,000 clones in the sample, 85% to 95% were seen once. This material consisted of PBMCs, taken approximately 260 days after intestinal transplant. These receptors all come from a human patient who received an intestinal transplant, so some T cells may come from the graft donor.

The chain has TRBV6-4 and TRBJ2-1; D could derive from TRBD1 or TRBD2 (5 bases each). Germline V gene sequence: CDR1 MRHNA, CDR2 SNTAGT. This CDR3 spans 15 amino acids. V was trimmed by 6 bases and J by 4 bases, leaving 16 bases between them. CDR3 region: CASSPRDGLYNEQFF. The CDR3 region has the DNA TGTGCCAGCAGCCCCCGGGACGGCCTATACAATGAGCAGTTCTTC.

This chain joins TRBV6-5 and TRBJ1-5; 8 bases fit TRBD1. This CDR3 has 15 residues. The germline V gene has CDR1 MNHEY and CDR2 SVGAGI. V was clipped by 5 bases and J by 1 base; unmatched bases: 4. CDR3 in DNA: TGTGCCAGCAGTCGGGACAGGAAAAGCAATCAGCCCCAGCATTTT. Protein: CASSRDRKSNQPQHF.

This clone was detected once. The chain uses TRBV14 and TRBJ2-7; either TRBD1 or TRBD2 may supply D (7 bases each). The germline V gene has CDR1 SGHDN and CDR2 FVKESK. V was pared by 4 bases and J by 1 base, with 17 bases between. The CDR3 has 16 amino acids. The CDR3 sequence: CASSPRGRGGSYEQYF. The CDR3 DNA is TGTGCCAGCAGCCCCCGCGGCAGGGGGGGTTCCTACGAGCAGTACTTC. The whole variable domain, filled in from reference TRBV14 and TRBJ2-7, reads EAGVTQFPSHSVIEKGQTVTLRCDPISGHDNLYWYRRVMGKEIKFLLHFVKESKQDESGMPNNRFLAERTGGTYSTLKVQPAELEDSGVYFCASSPRGRGGSYEQYFGPGTRLTVT.

J is TRBJ2-3 and V is TRBV14, with 10 bases lining up with TRBD1. The CDR3 has 18 amino acids. Germline V lookup: CDR1 SGHDN, CDR2 FVKESK. V shed 0 bases, J shed 2 bases, and the junction held 8 bases outside the gene matches. For the CDR3, the DNA is TGTGCCAGCAGCCAAGAAGGATTCGGGACAGGGGCCACAGATACGCAGTATTTT. Amino acids: CASSQEGFGTGATDTQYF.

This chain connects TRBV7-9 to TRBJ2-5, with 14 nucleotides matching TRBD2. With 5 bases clipped from V and 4 bases from J, the junction kept 3 bases outside the gene matches. This CDR3 is built from 15 residues. The V gene's germline CDR1 is SEHNR and CDR2 FQNEAQ (reference sequence). The CDR3 DNA sequence: TGTGCCAGCAGCCCAGGGACTAGCGGGAGAGAGACCCAGTACTTC. Protein product: CASSPGTSGRETQYF.

In this sample, this clone turned up a few times. The rearrangement links TRBV6-5 to TRBJ2-3; the D gene is possibly TRBD1 (8 bases). The CDR3 has 14 residues. In germline, CDR1 is MNHEY, CDR2 SVGAGI. V was cut by 5 bases and J by 3 bases, with 12 bases left in between. The CDR3 loop is CASSNRGGTDTQYF. For the CDR3, the DNA is TGTGCCAGCAGTAACAGGGGGGGAACAGATACGCAGTATTTT.

The chain links TRBV29-1 to TRBJ2-7; either TRBD1 or TRBD2 may supply D (5 bases each). The germline V and J ends were trimmed by 4 bases and 3 bases, with 13 bases remaining between them. The CDR3 is 13 residues long. CDR1 is SQVTM and CDR2 is ANQGSEA in the germline V gene. The CDR3 DNA reads TGCAGCGTTGGAACCGGGGCCAACTACGAGCAGTACTTC. Translation: CSVGTGANYEQYF.

The chain links TRBV19 to TRBJ1-5; the match to TRBD1 covers 8 bases. V lost 6 bases to trimming and J lost 4 bases; unmatched junction nucleotides: 8. The CDR3 is 15 amino acids. Looked up from germline, CDR1 is LNHDA and CDR2 is SQIVND (reference sequence). The CDR3 coding sequence is TGTGCCAGTAGACCGTTGTGGACAGGGAATCAGCCCCAGCATTTT. Protein sequence: CASRPLWTGNQPQHF. Full variable domain (outside the CDR3, taken from reference TRBV19 and TRBJ1-5): DGGITQSPKYLFRKEGQNVTLSCEQNLNHDAMYWYRQDPGQGLRLIYYSQIVNDFQKGDIAEGYSVSREKKESFPLTVTSAQKNPTAFYLCASRPLWTGNQPQHFGDGTRLSIL.

The rearrangement uses TRBV7-3 and TRBJ2-3; D might be TRBD2 (6 bases). Germline V gives CDR1 SGHTA, CDR2 FQGTGA. The CDR3 is made up of 17 amino acids. Trimming took off 3 bases at V and 0 bases at J, with 16 bases between the two ends. The CDR3 spells CASSLVPSGTSTDTQYF. CDR3 DNA: TGTGCCAGCAGCTTGGTTCCATCCGGGACTAGCACAGATACGCAGTATTTT.

J is TRBJ1-5 and V is TRBV27; possible D gene TRBD1, 5 bases. Trimming left V 2 bases short and J 4 bases short, with 9 bases between. The CDR3 is 14 residues long. Germline V gives CDR1 MNHEY, CDR2 SMNVEV (reference sequence). CDR3 amino acids: CASSLRGWNQPQHF. The CDR3 DNA reads as TGTGCCAGCAGTTTAAGGGGTTGGAATCAGCCCCAGCATTTT.

The V and J genes are TRBV6-5 and TRBJ2-7; possibly TRBD1 or TRBD2 for D (5 bases each). With 8 bases removed from V and 4 bases from J, the gap between germline ends came to 15 bases. The germline V gene encodes CDR1 MNHEY and CDR2 SVGAGI. CDR3 size: 13 residues. CDR3 residues: CASGAGLGYEQYF. CDR3 bases: TGTGCCAGCGGGGCGGGTCTCGGGTACGAGCAGTACTTC.

The chain is built from TRBV27 and TRBJ1-2; 7 nucleotides agree with TRBD1. CDR3 length: 15 residues. The V gene's germline CDR1 is MNHEY and CDR2 SMNVEV (reference sequence). Trimming took 2 bases from V and 5 from J; bases not matched to a gene: 8. CDR3 DNA: TGTGCCAGCAGTTTAGGGGCGACAGGGAGGTATGGCTACACCTTC. Its protein product is CASSLGATGRYGYTF.

The V and J genes are TRBV19 and TRBJ1-5; TRBD1 matches 7 bases. The trim removed 5 bases at V and 4 bases at J, leaving 11 bases unmatched. This CDR3 has 16 residues. Germline CDR1 and CDR2: LNHDA and SQIVND (reference sequence). DNA of the CDR3: TGTGCCAGTAGTCCCCCAGGGGGGACTTTTAATCAGCCCCAGCATTTT. Encoded protein: CASSPPGGTFNQPQHF.

This clone was seen a few times. The chain has TRBV27 and TRBJ1-1, with D maybe TRBD1 (5 bases). Germline CDR1 reads MNHEY; CDR2 reads SMNVEV (reference sequence). This CDR3 contains 15 residues. V was pared by 0 bases and J by 1 base, with 9 bases between. CDR3 residues: CASSLSIQGNTEAFF. In nucleotides, the CDR3 is TGTGCCAGCAGTTTATCCATCCAGGGGAACACTGAAGCTTTCTTT.

This clone was recorded only once. The CDR3 region has the DNA TGTGCCAGCAGTTTAAGGCCGCCGAGCACAGATACGCAGTATTTT. Its translation is CASSLRPPSTDTQYF. The rearrangement uses TRBV28 and TRBJ2-3; unclear D gene. The CDR3 spans 15 residues. The germline V gene encodes CDR1 MDHEN and CDR2 SYDVKM. The V and J ends lost 2 bases and 0 bases respectively, with 9 bases between them.

The gene calls are TRBV6-4 and TRBJ2-6, with 8 nucleotides matching TRBD2. The germline V gene has CDR1 MRHNA and CDR2 SNTAGT. Trimming cost V 5 bases and J 3 bases; bases outside gene matches: 6. The CDR3 contains 16 residues. Here the CDR3 reads CASSSHGGDGANVLTF. The CDR3 DNA sequence: TGTGCCAGCAGTTCACACGGGGGGGATGGGGCCAACGTCCTGACTTTC.

V and J are TRBV7-9 and TRBJ1-5; 10 bases align to TRBD1. V lost 1 base to trimming and J lost 5 bases; unmatched junction nucleotides: 2. The CDR3 has 15 residues. Germline V CDR1 and CDR2: SEHNR, FQNEAQ (reference sequence). In DNA, the CDR3 is TGTGCCAGCAGCTTAGGGGGACAGGGGTATCAGCCCCAGCATTTT. This gives the protein CASSLGGQGYQPQHF.

The rearrangement uses TRBV29-1 and TRBJ2-7; tentative D call: TRBD2 (6 bases). V lost 4 bases and J lost 2, with 12 bases in between. Per the germline V gene, CDR1 is SQVTM and CDR2 is ANQGSEA. The CDR3 runs 13 residues. The CDR3 DNA sequence: TGCAGCGTTGGGGACTCCAGGGCCTACGAGCAGTACTTC. Translation gives CSVGDSRAYEQYF.

The chain recombines TRBV7-9 with TRBJ2-2; D gene unclear. Trimming left V 2 bases short and J 3 bases short, with 7 bases between. The CDR3 runs 14 residues. CDR1 is SEHNR, CDR2 FQNEAQ, per germline (reference sequence). CDR3 residues: CASSLNVDTGELFF. The CDR3 DNA follows: TGTGCCAGCAGCTTAAACGTCGACACCGGGGAGCTGTTTTTT.

This clone was seen once. CDR3 in amino acids: CASSFRAGVPIEQFF. Written as DNA, the CDR3 is TGTGCCAGCAGTTTTCGTGCGGGAGTCCCCATTGAGCAGTTCTTC. The chain recombines TRBV28 with TRBJ2-1; 7 bases are shared with TRBD2. The CDR3 is made up of 15 amino acids. The V gene's germline CDR1 is MDHEN and CDR2 SYDVKM. V was pared by 3 bases and J by 9 bases, with 11 bases of the junction left unmatched.

The chain has TRBV5-4 and TRBJ2-7; no clear D. V lost 0 bases and J lost 3, with 10 bases in between. Per the germline V gene, CDR1 is SGHNT and CDR2 is YYREEE (reference sequence). CDR3 length: 14 amino acids. The CDR3 DNA follows: TGTGCCAGCAGCTTGGCCGGACGTGGCTACGAGCAGTACTTC. The encoded protein is CASSLAGRGYEQYF.

J is TRBJ2-2 and V is TRBV6-5; D perhaps matches TRBD1 (6 bases). Germline CDR1 reads MNHEY; CDR2 reads SVGAGI. Trimming took 0 bases from V and 1 from J, leaving 6 bases between them. CDR3 length equals 15 residues. CDR3 bases: TGTGCCAGCAGTTACTCGGACAGGAACACCGGGGAGCTGTTTTTT. Translation: CASSYSDRNTGELFF.

As regards this clone: Germline and junction disagree at one end, which may indicate a read error. The J gene is TRBJ2-7, the V gene TRBV10-2; D call uncertain. Per the germline V gene, CDR1 is WSHSY and CDR2 is SAAADI. The CDR3 covers 12 residues. The CDR3 protein is CASRSLSHEQYF. The CDR3, as DNA: TGCGCCAGCCGGTCCCTCTCCCACGAGCAGTACTTC.

The V and J genes are TRBV10-3 and TRBJ2-5; D is unresolved. The CDR3 is 12 residues long. V lost 2 bases and J 0 bases, leaving 1 base between the germline ends. Germline V CDR1 and CDR2: ENHRY, SYGVKD. CDR3 region: CAISENQETQYF. The CDR3 bases are TGTGCCATCAGTGAGAACCAAGAGACCCAGTACTTC.

This rearrangement joins TRBV6-4 to TRBJ2-3, with TRBD2 matching over 11 bases. CDR3 length: 15 amino acids. The V gene end was trimmed by 6 bases and the J gene end by 1 base; junction bases not matched to a gene: 3. Germline V gene sequence: CDR1 MRHNA, CDR2 SNTAGT. The CDR3 here is CASRAGLAGTDTQYF. CDR3 nucleotides: TGTGCCAGCAGAGCGGGACTAGCGGGCACAGATACGCAGTATTTT.

In this sample, this clone turned up once. The J gene is TRBJ2-5, the V gene TRBV19, with 7 nucleotides matching TRBD2. Germline V CDR1 and CDR2: LNHDA, SQIVND (reference sequence). V trimming: 3 bases; J trimming: 0 bases; junction bases outside the gene matches: 4. The CDR3 length is 15 residues. The CDR3 spells CASSMVLANQETQYF. The CDR3 DNA is TGTGCCAGTAGTATGGTACTAGCGAACCAAGAGACCCAGTACTTC.

This clone was seen just once. The chain joins TRBV9 to TRBJ1-2; no clear D. Per germline, CDR1 SGDLS and CDR2 YYNGEE. This CDR3 has 14 amino acids. The V and J ends lost 0 bases and 5 bases respectively, with 11 bases between them. In DNA form, the CDR3 reads TGTGCCAGCAGCGTAGGTGGCAGTACTTATGGCTACACCTTC. Protein product: CASSVGGSTYGYTF.

This sequence joins TRBV27 and TRBJ2-7, with D perhaps matching TRBD2 (6 bases). Per germline, CDR1 MNHEY and CDR2 SMNVEV (reference sequence). V was pared by 7 bases and J by 1 base, with 14 bases between. The CDR3 is 14 amino acids. The CDR3 nucleotides are TGTGCCAGCACCCCCCGGGACTCGTCCTACGAGCAGTACTTC. Protein: CASTPRDSSYEQYF.

The rearrangement uses TRBV7-9 and TRBJ2-1; D possibly corresponds to TRBD2 (5 bases). Trimming cost V 4 bases and J 4 bases, with 14 bases left between them. CDR3 length: 15 amino acids. Germline V CDR1 and CDR2: SEHNR, FQNEAQ (reference sequence). The CDR3 bases are TGTGCCAGCAGCTCAGCGGTGGTGGCTTACAATGAGCAGTTCTTC. This encodes CASSSAVVAYNEQFF.

This clone was found once. The rearrangement uses TRBV7-2 and TRBJ2-1; TRBD1 matches at 10 bases. The CDR3 length is 16 residues. Germline-derived CDR1 and CDR2 are SGHTA and FQGNSA. V lost 3 bases, J lost 5 bases, and 7 bases stayed unmatched. Written as DNA, the CDR3 is TGTGCCAGCAGCTTGGCGACCGGGACAGGGGACAATGAGCAGTTCTTC. It specifies CASSLATGTGDNEQFF.